The 30 T cell receptor beta chains below were found in one sample sequenced in a study of shared clonotypes between healthy human individuals. Method: immunoSEQ multiplex PCR; TCRdb's copy keeps in-frame clones and lacks some. The table includes about 500,000 clones, approximately 77% detected once. The sample consisted of PBMCs. The source of these receptors is a woman aged 40 to 50 in good health. Some clones in this sample may be carry-over from other donors' samples.

This chain links TRBV30 with TRBJ2-5; the D is unclear. The germline gives CDR1 GTSNPN, CDR2 SVGIG (reference sequence). CDR3 length: 14 amino acids. The V end was cut by 2 bases, the J end by 0 bases, with 10 bases between. CDR3 DNA sequence: TGTGCCTGGAGTAAGCTCACAGACCAAGAGACCCAGTACTTC. Amino acid sequence: CAWSKLTDQETQYF.

As concerns this clone: A read error is the likely source, as a far larger clone sits one nucleotide away. This chain uses TRBV4-2 with TRBJ2-7, with a tentative D call TRBD1 (5 bases). CDR3 size: 11 residues. The V and J ends lost 2 bases and 6 bases respectively, with 5 bases between them. Germline values: CDR1 LGHNA, CDR2 YNFKEQ. The CDR3 protein is CASSQQGEQYF. The DNA for the CDR3 is TGTGCCAGCAGCCAACAGGGCGAGCAGTACTTC.

The rearrangement joins TRBV9 to TRBJ1-5; D perhaps matches TRBD1 (5 bases). V gave up 0 bases and J gave up 7 bases, with 11 bases separating them. Germline values: CDR1 SGDLS, CDR2 YYNGEE. The CDR3 extends over 14 amino acids. The CDR3 protein is CASSVGAGRQPQHF. The CDR3, as DNA: TGTGCCAGCAGCGTAGGCGCAGGGCGACAGCCCCAGCATTTT.

In its sample, this clone was seen a few times. The gene calls are TRBV19 and TRBJ2-7; the match to TRBD1 covers 9 bases. The J segment lost 2 bases and the V segment lost 5 bases, leaving 7 bases of the junction unmatched. In germline, CDR1 is LNHDA, CDR2 SQIVND (reference sequence). This CDR3 is 15 amino acids long. CDR3 DNA: TGTGCCAGTAGTCTGCGGACAGGGGATGCCTACGAGCAGTACTTC. The encoded protein is CASSLRTGDAYEQYF.

The V gene is TRBV28, the J gene TRBJ2-1; 7 positions agree with TRBD1. In germline, CDR1 is MDHEN, CDR2 SYDVKM. The CDR3 sequence is 13 residues long. Trimming cost V 7 bases and J 2 bases; bases outside gene matches: 2. CDR3 region: CASTDRTYNEQFF. CDR3 coding DNA: TGTGCCAGCACGGACAGGACCTACAATGAGCAGTTCTTC.

In this sample, this clone turned up once. J is TRBJ2-2 and V is TRBV14; 10 bases line up with TRBD2. CDR1 SGHDN and CDR2 FVKESK come from the germline V gene. This CDR3 comprises 14 residues. V lost 2 bases to trimming and J lost 8 bases; unmatched junction nucleotides: 2. Here the CDR3 DNA reads TGTGCCAGCAGCCAACTAGCGGGAGTGGGGGAGCTGTTTTTT. Residues: CASSQLAGVGELFF.

In its sample, this clone was seen a few times. A far more abundant clone sits one base away, making this likely a read error. The rearrangement uses TRBV30 and TRBJ1-4, with no clear D. Germline lookup yields CDR1 GTSNPN and CDR2 SVGIG (reference sequence). V dropped 5 bases and J dropped 8 bases, with 12 bases sitting between them. The CDR3 runs 12 residues. As DNA, the CDR3 is TGTGCCTGGGGTCCCCTGAGGGAAAAACTGTTTTTT. As protein: CAWGPLREKLFF.

The chain employs TRBV6-5 and TRBJ2-3; D is ambiguous. Germline V gene data show CDR1 as MNHEY and CDR2 as SVGAGI. V was trimmed by 4 bases and J by 4 bases, leaving 12 bases between them. The CDR3 runs to 14 residues. The CDR3 DNA follows: TGTGCCAGCAGTTTGATGATAGGCGCAGATACGCAGTATTTT. The encoded protein is CASSLMIGADTQYF.

The V and J genes are TRBV25-1 and TRBJ1-1, with D possibly being TRBD1 (6 bases). The V end lost 2 bases, the J end lost 5 bases, and 12 bases lay between the germline ends. The V gene's germline CDR1 is MGHDK and CDR2 SYGVNS. The CDR3 totals 14 residues. CDR3 in DNA: TGTGCCAGCAGTGAAAAGGGGGGGCTGACTGAAGCTTTCTTT. As protein: CASSEKGGLTEAFF.

This rearrangement joins TRBV19 to TRBJ2-1; the D call may be TRBD1 or TRBD2 (6 bases each). The V and J ends lost 2 bases and 8 bases respectively, with 13 bases between them. There are 14 residues in the CDR3. Germline CDR1 is LNHDA and CDR2 is SQIVND (reference sequence). The CDR3, as DNA: TGTGCCAGTAGTATAAGAGGGGGGCCGGATGAGCAGTTCTTC. This encodes CASSIRGGPDEQFF.

The chain uses TRBV10-2 and TRBJ2-7; possibly TRBD1 for D (5 bases). This CDR3 is built from 15 residues. V was clipped by 6 bases and J by 0 bases, with 15 bases between them. The germline V gene encodes CDR1 WSHSY and CDR2 SAAADI. This CDR3 reads CASRSPGAGSYEQYF. DNA for the CDR3: TGCGCCAGCAGGTCCCCTGGGGCCGGCTCCTACGAGCAGTACTTC.

This clone was counted once. The genes are TRBV6-6 and TRBJ1-1; D not certain. From germline, CDR1 is MNHNY and CDR2 SVGAGI (reference sequence). This CDR3 has 12 residues. The V end was cut by 5 bases, the J end by 4 bases, with 8 bases between. CDR3 protein: CASSNPGTEAFF. CDR3 in DNA: TGTGCCAGCAGTAACCCAGGCACTGAAGCTTTCTTT.

Turning to this clone: The likely explanation is a read error, given a far larger clone one base away. Other DNA sequences in the sample encode the same CDR3. The rearrangement joins TRBV7-3 to TRBJ2-2; TRBD2 agrees at 12 bases. Losses at the gene ends were 5 bases for V and 7 bases for J; bases not matched to a gene: 8. The CDR3 is 16 amino acids. CDR1 is SGHTA, CDR2 FQGTGA, per germline. CDR3 in amino acids: CASSPRLAGDDGELFF. CDR3 bases: TGTGCCAGCAGCCCCAGACTAGCGGGGGATGACGGGGAGCTGTTTTTT.

As regards this clone: This likely traces to a read error, being one base from a far larger clone. The chain is built from TRBV30 and TRBJ2-5, with TRBD2 as a possible D gene (5 bases). Germline-derived CDR1 and CDR2 are GTSNPN and SVGIG (reference sequence). The CDR3 covers 13 residues. The germline V and J ends were trimmed by 2 bases and 1 base, with 8 bases remaining between them. This chain's CDR3 is CAWSYSVQETQYF. CDR3 nucleotide sequence: TGTGCCTGGAGTTATAGCGTCCAAGAGACCCAGTACTTC.

The chain couples TRBV28 to TRBJ2-7; weak D call: TRBD2 (5 bases). CDR3 length: 14 amino acids. Germline V gene data show CDR1 as MDHEN and CDR2 as SYDVKM. The V gene lost 8 bases and the J gene lost 2 bases, with 16 bases spanning the gap. Written as DNA, the CDR3 is TGTGCCAGCTTTTTGACGGGGAGACCCTACGAGCAGTACTTC. The encoded protein is CASFLTGRPYEQYF.

This clone showed up just once. The V gene is TRBV13, the J gene TRBJ2-7; D possibly uses TRBD1 or TRBD2 (6 bases each). CDR3 size: 14 residues. Germline V gene lookup returns CDR1 PRHDT and CDR2 FYEKMQ (reference sequence). V was pared by 4 bases and J by 4 bases, with 14 bases between. Here the CDR3 reads CASSWGLAQYEQYF. The CDR3 DNA reads as TGTGCCAGCAGCTGGGGGCTAGCGCAGTACGAGCAGTACTTC.

The chain has TRBV30 and TRBJ2-1; tentative D call: TRBD2 (6 bases). CDR1 and CDR2 from the germline V gene are GTSNPN and SVGIG (reference sequence). The CDR3 has 17 amino acids. The germline V and J ends were trimmed by 0 bases and 0 bases, with 15 bases remaining between them. The CDR3 loop is CAWSVQKGRSSYNEQFF. The CDR3 nucleotides are TGTGCCTGGAGTGTACAAAAGGGGAGGAGCTCCTACAATGAGCAGTTCTTC.

About this clone itself: This likely came from a read error, as a far larger clone is one base away. The CDR3: CASRNPGGTDTEAFF. The DNA for the CDR3 is TGTGCCAGTAGAAACCCGGGAGGGACGGACACTGAAGCTTTCTTT. The chain couples TRBV19 to TRBJ1-1; possible D gene TRBD1, 5 bases. This CDR3 comprises 15 residues. The germline V gene encodes CDR1 LNHDA and CDR2 SQIVND (reference sequence). Trimming took off 6 bases at V and 3 bases at J, with 17 bases between the two ends.

This chain uses TRBV28 with TRBJ1-3, with no clear D. The germline gives CDR1 MDHEN, CDR2 SYDVKM. V was trimmed by 3 bases and J by 0 bases, leaving 6 bases between them. The CDR3 consists of 14 residues. CDR3 loop: CASSFWSSGNTIYF. The CDR3 DNA sequence: TGTGCCAGCAGTTTCTGGTCCTCTGGAAACACCATATATTTT.

This sequence joins TRBV19 and TRBJ2-5; TRBD1 or TRBD2 may be the D gene (5 bases each). Trimming pared 4 bases from V and 9 bases from J, leaving 18 bases between. Germline CDR1 LNHDA, CDR2 SQIVND (reference sequence). This CDR3 has 14 residues. The CDR3 reads CASSTSGTLNPQYF. CDR3 coding DNA: TGTGCCAGTAGTACCTCCGGGACCCTCAACCCCCAGTACTTC.

This sequence joins TRBV5-1 and TRBJ2-1; possibly TRBD1 for D (6 bases). This CDR3 is built from 13 residues. V was pared by 4 bases and J by 8 bases, with 13 bases between. CDR1 and CDR2 from the germline V gene are SGHRS and YFSETQ. The CDR3 loop reads CASSVQGGYEQFF. The CDR3 DNA follows: TGCGCCAGCAGCGTACAGGGTGGATATGAGCAGTTCTTC.

In the case of this clone: A far larger clone is a single base away, which makes a read error likely. This sequence joins TRBV4-3 and TRBJ1-2, with D tentatively TRBD1 (5 bases). Trimming removed 5 bases from V and 4 bases from J, with 11 bases in between. CDR1 LGHNA and CDR2 YSLEER come from the germline V gene. This CDR3 is built from 13 residues. The CDR3 protein is CASSSTVSYGYTF. The CDR3 nucleotides read TGCGCCAGCAGCTCGACAGTAAGCTATGGCTACACCTTC.

V gene TRBV27 combines with J gene TRBJ2-1; TRBD2 agrees at 13 bases. Trimming at V came to 6 bases and at J to 9 bases, leaving 5 bases not matched to a gene. Germline V gene lookup returns CDR1 MNHEY and CDR2 SMNVEV (reference sequence). The CDR3 consists of 14 residues. The CDR3 DNA is TGTGCCAGCAGCCGGACTAGCGGGAGTGTTGAGCAGTTCTTC. This codes for CASSRTSGSVEQFF.

The chain carries TRBV7-3 and TRBJ2-2; 13 nucleotides match TRBD2. After removal of 5 bases from V and 4 bases from J, the junction contained 4 bases not matched to a gene. Germline-derived CDR1 and CDR2 are SGHTA and FQGTGA. The CDR3 covers 16 residues. This CDR3 reads CASSPGTSGITGELFF. The CDR3 DNA sequence: TGTGCCAGCAGCCCCGGGACTAGCGGGATCACCGGGGAGCTGTTTTTT.

This clone has a handful of counts. The V gene is TRBV30, the J gene TRBJ2-1; 8 nucleotides agree with TRBD2. This CDR3 spans 13 amino acids. CDR1 is GTSNPN and CDR2 is SVGIG in the germline V gene (reference sequence). Trimming at V came to 5 bases and at J to 9 bases, leaving 9 bases not matched to a gene. This chain's CDR3 is CAWEKRESGEQFF. In DNA, the CDR3 is TGTGCCTGGGAGAAGCGGGAGAGCGGTGAGCAGTTCTTC.

The chain recombines TRBV11-2 with TRBJ2-7; 8 bases map to TRBD1. V shed 4 bases and J 0 bases; nucleotides not matched to a gene: 5. The CDR3 covers 15 residues. Germline V gene sequence: CDR1 SGHAT, CDR2 FQNNGV. Here the CDR3 reads CASSSRQGSSYEQYF. The CDR3 bases are TGTGCCAGCAGCTCGCGACAGGGGAGCTCCTACGAGCAGTACTTC.

This clone has at least ten counts. This rearrangement joins TRBV5-4 to TRBJ2-7; 11 bases map to TRBD2. The CDR3 covers 16 residues. Germline CDR1 and CDR2: SGHNT and YYREEE (reference sequence). Unmatched junction bases numbered 6, after V lost 0 bases and J lost 4 bases. The CDR3 region is CASSLGIAGGIYEQYF. The DNA for the CDR3 is TGTGCCAGCAGCTTGGGGATAGCGGGAGGGATTTACGAGCAGTACTTC.

This clone was recorded at least ten times. V gene TRBV9 combines with J gene TRBJ2-5, with D unclear. The germline gives CDR1 SGDLS, CDR2 YYNGEE. This CDR3 spans 12 amino acids. V was trimmed by 4 bases and J by 7 bases, leaving 11 bases between them. This chain's CDR3 is CASSPLAGTQYF. As DNA, the CDR3 is TGTGCCAGCAGCCCTTTAGCTGGGACCCAGTACTTC.

The chain carries TRBV7-6 and TRBJ2-3; D not resolved. The CDR3 runs 16 residues. Germline-derived CDR1 and CDR2 are SGHVS and FNYEAQ. V was clipped by 1 base and J by 4 bases, with 15 bases between them. The CDR3 loop reads CASSLGATAWADTQYF. The CDR3 bases are TGTGCCAGCAGCTTAGGCGCCACGGCGTGGGCAGATACGCAGTATTTT.

The CDR3 spells CASSGLAGGAEQFF. The CDR3 DNA sequence: TGTGCCAGCAGTGGGCTAGCGGGAGGTGCTGAGCAGTTCTTC. The V call is TRBV2, the J call TRBJ2-1, with 11 bases fitting TRBD2. CDR3 length: 14 amino acids. V dropped 4 bases and J dropped 9; count of bases not matched to a gene: 5. Germline V gene data show CDR1 as SNHLY and CDR2 as FYNNEI. Full variable domain (missing parts from reference TRBV2 and TRBJ2-1): EPEVTQTPSHQVTQMGQEVILRCVPISNHLYFYWYRQILGQKVEFLVSFYNNEISEKSEIFDDQFSVERPDGSNFTLKIRSTKLEDSAMYFCASSGLAGGAEQFFGPGTRLTVL.